Presented here are 20 T cell receptor beta chains from one specimen sequenced in a study of blood T cell repertoires in COVID-19. Only in-frame clones appear in the TCRdb table, and some are missing; sequencing was by immunoSEQ multiplex PCR. The sample shows 250,000 or so clones, roughly 77% of them seen only once. Sequencing used peripheral blood. These receptors all stem from a woman aged 80 or over with acute or convalescent COVID-19.

This clone was counted between two and nine times. The chain recombines TRBV6-5 with TRBJ2-7; D perhaps matches TRBD2 (6 bases). Deletions cut 6 bases from V and 3 bases from J, with 12 bases between. This CDR3 has 13 residues. Germline V gene data show CDR1 as MNHEY and CDR2 as SVGAGI. The CDR3 nucleotides are TGTGCCAGCAGGGGAGGAGTGCTCTACGAGCAGTACTTC. Translating gives CASRGGVLYEQYF.

The CDR3 nucleotides are TGCGCCAGCAGCCAAGATGTGCGGCAGTCCAACTATGGCTACACCTTC. Amino acid sequence: CASSQDVRQSNYGYTF. The gene calls are TRBV4-3 and TRBJ1-2; D gene uncertain. Germline V gene sequence: CDR1 LGHNA, CDR2 YSLEER. The CDR3 sequence is 16 residues long. Trimming took off 0 bases at V and 2 bases at J, with 13 bases between the two ends.

J is TRBJ1-2 and V is TRBV6-1; D is perhaps TRBD1 (5 bases). The germline V gene encodes CDR1 MNHNS and CDR2 SASEGT. V was cut by 2 bases and J by 4 bases, with 14 bases left in between. The CDR3 is 15 residues long. The CDR3 reads CASSEPDSDIYGYTF. CDR3 DNA sequence: TGTGCCAGCAGTGAACCCGACTCGGACATCTATGGCTACACCTTC.

The table lists this clone with a count of one. The chain couples TRBV1 to TRBJ2-1; no check of the table's D call, TRBD2, against the DNA was made. TRBV1 is labeled a pseudogene. This CDR3 contains 24 residues. Here the CDR3 reads CTSSQSPGLAGEAREISPYNEQFF. CDR3 DNA sequence: TGCACCAGCAGCCAATCACCGGGACTAGCGGGAGAGGCACGGGAAATATCCCCCTACAATGAGCAGTTCTTC.

The chain has TRBV21-1 and TRBJ1-5. TRBV21-1 is classified as a pseudogene. The CDR3 length is 15 residues. In DNA, the CDR3 is TGTGCCAGCAGTCTAGGGGGGGCCAGAGGGCAGCCCCAGCATTTT. Protein: CASSLGGARGQPQHF.

This chain connects TRBV2 to TRBJ1-4; 10 bases agree with TRBD1. The CDR3 is 14 amino acids. After removal of 4 bases from V and 4 bases from J, the junction contained 0 bases not matched to a gene. Per germline, CDR1 SNHLY and CDR2 FYNNEI. The chain's CDR3 is CASSGTGGNEKLFF. CDR3 bases: TGTGCCAGCAGTGGGACAGGGGGTAATGAAAAACTGTTTTTT.

The chain employs TRBV20-1 and TRBJ1-4; D might be TRBD1 (5 bases). With 6 bases removed from V and 8 bases from J, the gap between germline ends came to 19 bases. Germline V gene lookup returns CDR1 DFQATT and CDR2 SNEGSKA (reference sequence). The CDR3 covers 14 residues. CDR3 residues: CSASMGVRGEKLFF. The CDR3 nucleotides read TGCAGTGCCAGTATGGGGGTGCGGGGGGAAAAACTGTTTTTT.

A few counts support this clone. The rearrangement joins TRBV5-1 to TRBJ2-7; TRBD2 is a possible D gene (5 bases). Germline-derived CDR1 and CDR2 are SGHRS and YFSETQ. CDR3 length: 13 residues. V lost 4 bases to trimming and J lost 0 bases, with 8 bases between them. The CDR3 DNA reads TGCGCCAGCAGCACGGGGAGCTCCTACGAGCAGTACTTC. This codes for CASSTGSSYEQYF.

The chain uses TRBV30 and TRBJ1-6; D remains ambiguous. Per the germline V gene, CDR1 is GTSNPN and CDR2 is SVGIG (reference sequence). CDR3 length equals 13 residues. With 4 bases removed from V and 4 bases from J, the gap between germline ends came to 8 bases. This CDR3 reads CAWTAGYNSPLHF. DNA for the CDR3: TGTGCCTGGACCGCAGGATATAATTCACCCCTCCACTTT. Drawing the rest from reference TRBV30 and TRBJ1-6, the complete variable domain is SQTIHQWPATLVQPVGSPLSLECTVEGTSNPNLYWYRQAAGRGLQLLFYSVGIGQISSEVPQNLSASRPQDRQFILSSKKLLLSDSGFYLCAWTAGYNSPLHFGNGTRLTVT.

This rearrangement joins TRBV29-1 to TRBJ1-1; weak D call: TRBD1 (5 bases). Per germline, CDR1 SQVTM and CDR2 ANQGSEA. The CDR3 covers 13 residues. V shed 1 base and J shed 4 bases, with 10 bases lying between them. The CDR3: CSVEGGARTEAFF. As DNA, the CDR3 is TGCAGCGTTGAAGGGGGCGCCCGCACTGAAGCTTTCTTT.

In its sample, this clone was seen a few times. J is TRBJ2-5 and V is TRBV5-1, with 9 nucleotides matching TRBD2. This CDR3 is 17 amino acids long. Germline V gives CDR1 SGHRS, CDR2 YFSETQ. V dropped 0 bases and J dropped 1; count of bases not matched to a gene: 7. CDR3 sequence (DNA): TGCGCCAGCAGCTTGGGGCAGTTAGCGGGGGCCCAAGAGACCCAGTACTTC. It translates to CASSLGQLAGAQETQYF.

The CDR3 region has the DNA TGTGCCAGCAGCCAAGATTTGGGCCGGGAGCTGTTTTTT. It translates to CASSQDLGRELFF. The chain uses TRBV3-1 (or the pseudogene TRBV3-2) and TRBJ2-2; D is unresolved. The CDR3 extends over 13 amino acids. The germline V gene has CDR1 LGHDT and CDR2 YNNKEL (reference sequence). Trimming removed 0 bases at V and 9 bases at J, with 8 bases between.

In its sample, this clone was seen a few times. The gene calls are TRBV9 and TRBJ2-5; a weak D match, TRBD2 (6 bases). V was trimmed by 0 bases and J by 5 bases, leaving 8 bases between them. The CDR3 runs to 13 residues. CDR1 SGDLS and CDR2 YYNGEE come from the germline V gene. CDR3 amino acids: CASSVAGSETQYF. The CDR3 DNA sequence: TGTGCCAGCAGCGTAGCCGGGAGTGAGACCCAGTACTTC. Full variable domain (outside the CDR3, taken from reference TRBV9 and TRBJ2-5): DSGVTQTPKHLITATGQRVTLRCSPRSGDLSVYWYQQSLDQGLQFLIQYYNGEERAKGNILERFSAQQFPDLHSELNLSSLELGDSALYFCASSVAGSETQYFGPGTRLLVL.

This clone was seen a few times. The chain joins TRBV27 to TRBJ1-5; 7 bases align to TRBD1. The germline gives CDR1 MNHEY, CDR2 SMNVEV (reference sequence). Unmatched junction bases numbered 7, after V lost 4 bases and J lost 4 bases. The CDR3 is 15 residues long. The chain's CDR3 is CASSSAGTENQPQHF. The CDR3 DNA is TGTGCCAGCAGTTCAGCCGGGACAGAAAATCAGCCCCAGCATTTT.

This chain uses TRBV19 with TRBJ1-4; no reliable D call. The CDR3 runs to 14 residues. V lost 1 base and J lost 6, with 9 bases in between. Germline V gene sequence: CDR1 LNHDA, CDR2 SQIVND (reference sequence). The CDR3 sequence is CASSIGNRYEKLFF. CDR3 DNA: TGTGCCAGTAGTATAGGCAACCGGTATGAAAAACTGTTTTTT. The whole variable domain, remainder taken from reference TRBV19 and TRBJ1-4, is DGGITQSPKYLFRKEGQNVTLSCEQNLNHDAMYWYRQDPGQGLRLIYYSQIVNDFQKGDIAEGYSVSREKKESFPLTVTSAQKNPTAFYLCASSIGNRYEKLFFGSGTQLSVL.

DNA of the CDR3: TGTGCTAGTGGTTTGGGACAACGAACCGGGGAGCTGTTTTTT. Amino acid sequence: CASGLGQRTGELFF. The chain has TRBV12-5 and TRBJ2-2; D unresolved. Trimming took off 1 base at V and 5 bases at J, with 8 bases between the two ends. The CDR3 contains 14 residues. CDR1 is LGHNT, CDR2 FRNRAP, per germline.

The chain joins TRBV5-4 to TRBJ1-1; weak D call: TRBD1 (6 bases). The CDR3 contains 13 residues. Germline values: CDR1 SGHNT, CDR2 YYREEE (reference sequence). V gave up 4 bases and J gave up 5 bases, with 12 bases separating them. CDR3 bases: TGTGCCAGCAGCGGGCGACAGGAAACTGAAGCTTTCTTT. Translating it yields CASSGRQETEAFF.

The V gene is TRBV5-4, the J gene TRBJ2-5, with 7 bases fitting TRBD1. The J segment lost 2 bases and the V segment lost 4 bases, leaving 8 bases of the junction unmatched. Per germline, CDR1 SGHNT and CDR2 YYREEE (reference sequence). This CDR3 has 15 amino acids. The CDR3 loop reads CASSLSLDRQETQYF. Here the CDR3 DNA reads TGTGCCAGCAGCCTGAGCCTGGACAGGCAAGAGACCCAGTACTTC.

The chain links TRBV3-1 (or the pseudogene TRBV3-2) to TRBJ1-4; D uncertain. The germline V gene has CDR1 LGHDT and CDR2 YNNKEL (reference sequence). This CDR3 region has 13 residues. Trimming pared 0 bases from V and 11 bases from J, leaving 10 bases between. The chain's CDR3 is CASSQDLLQKLFF. The CDR3 DNA reads TGTGCCAGCAGCCAAGATCTCCTGCAGAAACTGTTTTTT.

The genes are TRBV3-1 (or the pseudogene TRBV3-2) and TRBJ1-1; D ambiguous. Trimming took 1 base from V and 12 from J, leaving 12 bases between them. CDR1 and CDR2 (germline): LGHDT, YNNKEL (reference sequence). The CDR3 loop spans 12 amino acids. The CDR3 DNA reads TGTGCCAGCAGCCAAGGGCCGACTCTTACTTTCTTT. Translating gives CASSQGPTLTFF.